This T cell receptor beta chain was profiled in a study of blood T cell repertoires in COVID-19. With 4 bases clipped from V and 9 bases from J, the junction kept 10 bases outside the gene matches. Germline V CDR1 and CDR2: SGHDT, YYEEEE. The CDR3 consists of 15 residues. Original methodology: Reference gene primer amplification yielded estimated nucleated cell counts. Profiled with immunoSEQ multiplex PCR; TCRdb holds only in-frame clones, not every one. The D gene and trimming were derived from the DNA, and the V and J assignments and clone size from that table. The table includes 250,000 to 350,000 clones, approximately 90% detected once. Participant ages covered roughly 18 to 89 years across around 22 US areas. In assigning cohorts, the study relied on participant-reported clinical history.

The V and J genes are TRBV5-6 and TRBJ2-4; 10 nucleotides line up with TRBD2. The TCR sequence derives from a woman in her sixties or seventies in a cohort exposed to, infected with or recovered from COVID-19 (not recorded which). Sequences were obtained from PBMCs or T cells enriched from blood (not recorded which). The CDR3 loop is CASSIFLAGDIIQYF. CDR3 bases: TGTGCCAGCAGCATATTCCTAGCGGGAGATATCATTCAGTACTTC.